These 18 T cell receptor beta chains originate from one sample sequenced in a study of OX40 agonist ivuxolimab in advanced cancers. Sequencing used immunoSEQ multiplex PCR; TCRdb keeps in-frame clones, though not all of them. This table has tens of thousands of clones, roughly 92% appearing once. The sample was CD4+ or CD8+ T cells sorted from blood, taken in a trial of the OX40 agonist ivuxolimab. Receptor source: an adult with an advanced solid tumor such as melanoma, head and neck, liver or kidney cancer.

This sequence joins TRBV19 and TRBJ1-2; TRBD1 might be the D (5 bases). Trimming left V 0 bases short and J 2 bases short, with 13 bases between. The CDR3 is made up of 16 amino acids. CDR1 LNHDA and CDR2 SQIVND come from the germline V gene (reference sequence). CDR3 amino acids: CASSIDPGRKNYGYTF. In nucleotides, the CDR3 is TGTGCCAGTAGTATAGATCCGGGACGGAAGAACTATGGCTACACCTTC.

The V call is TRBV5-8, the J call TRBJ2-3; unclear D gene. CDR3 length: 12 residues. V shed 4 bases and J shed 0 bases, with 3 bases lying between them. The germline V gene has CDR1 SGHTS and CDR2 YDEGEE. The CDR3 loop reads CASSHSTDTQYF. Here the CDR3 DNA reads TGTGCCAGCAGCCACAGCACAGATACGCAGTATTTT. Full variable domain (rest looked up from reference TRBV5-8 and TRBJ2-3): EAGVTQSPTHLIKTRGQQATLRCSPISGHTSVYWYQQALGLGLQFLLWYDEGEERNRGNFPPRFSGRQFPNYSSELNVNALELEDSALYLCASSHSTDTQYFGPGTRLTVL.

The chain joins TRBV6-5 to TRBJ1-1, with D unclear. The CDR3 has 14 residues. The germline V gene has CDR1 MNHEY and CDR2 SVGAGI. V lost 2 bases and J lost 4, with 11 bases in between. The CDR3 region is CASSYAPGITEAFF. The CDR3 DNA follows: TGTGCCAGCAGTTACGCTCCGGGGATCACTGAAGCTTTCTTT.

The chain links TRBV7-2 to TRBJ2-7; 7 positions agree with TRBD1. The germline V gene encodes CDR1 SGHTA and CDR2 FQGNSA. Losses at the gene ends were 5 bases for V and 2 bases for J; bases not matched to a gene: 12. The CDR3 consists of 16 residues. For the CDR3, the DNA is TGTGCCAGCAGCCGCCATGGGACAGCAAAGACCTACGAGCAGTACTTC. It specifies CASSRHGTAKTYEQYF.

J is TRBJ1-2 and V is TRBV6-5; no firm D call. Germline CDR1 is MNHEY and CDR2 is SVGAGI. This CDR3 contains 14 residues. Trimming left V 5 bases short and J 3 bases short, with 13 bases between. This chain's CDR3 is CASSMDGTHYGYTF. The CDR3 DNA reads as TGTGCCAGCAGTATGGACGGAACTCACTATGGCTACACCTTC.

The rearrangement uses TRBV7-9 and TRBJ2-3, with D unresolved. V dropped 3 bases and J dropped 4 bases, with 11 bases sitting between them. Per the germline V gene, CDR1 is SEHNR and CDR2 is FQNEAQ (reference sequence). CDR3 length: 14 amino acids. The chain's CDR3 is CASSLNQVSDTQYF. The CDR3 DNA sequence: TGTGCCAGCAGCTTGAACCAGGTCTCAGATACGCAGTATTTT. Variable domain in full (rest from reference TRBV7-9 and TRBJ2-3): DTGVSQNPRHKITKRGQNVTFRCDPISEHNRLYWYRQTLGQGPEFLTYFQNEAQLEKSRLLSDRFSAERPKGSFSTLEIQRTEQGDSAMYLCASSLNQVSDTQYFGPGTRLTVL.

This rearrangement joins TRBV28 to TRBJ2-7; TRBD1 aligns across 8 bases. The CDR3 runs 14 residues. In germline, CDR1 is MDHEN, CDR2 SYDVKM. Losses at the gene ends were 5 bases for V and 2 bases for J; bases not matched to a gene: 5. The CDR3 nucleotides read TGTGCCAGCAGTCAGGGACAGGTGGCCTACGAGCAGTACTTC. Its translation is CASSQGQVAYEQYF. Full variable domain (rest looked up from reference TRBV28 and TRBJ2-7): DVKVTQSSRYLVKRTGEKVFLECVQDMDHENMFWYRQDPGLGLRLIYFSYDVKMKEKGDIPEGYSVSREKKERFSLILESASTNQTSMYLCASSQGQVAYEQYFGPGTRLTVT.

V is TRBV5-1 and J is TRBJ1-4; tentatively, D is TRBD1 (5 bases). The CDR3 has 13 amino acids. CDR1 is SGHRS and CDR2 is YFSETQ in the germline V gene. The V and J ends lost 5 bases and 8 bases respectively, with 13 bases between them. CDR3 coding DNA: TGCGCCAGCAGTGCTCAGGGAGGCGAAAAACTGTTTTTT. Translation gives CASSAQGGEKLFF.

The chain joins TRBV13 to TRBJ2-7, with 10 bases that match TRBD2. CDR1 PRHDT and CDR2 FYEKMQ come from the germline V gene (reference sequence). The CDR3 is 15 residues long. With V trimmed by 0 bases and J by 5 bases, 4 bases remained unmatched. The DNA of the CDR3 is TGTGCCAGCAGCTTAGGCCTAGCGGGAGCAAACGAGCAGTACTTC. Amino acids: CASSLGLAGANEQYF.

V is TRBV19 and J is TRBJ1-6; maybe TRBD1 (5 bases). CDR1 and CDR2 from the germline V gene are LNHDA and SQIVND (reference sequence). The CDR3 is 13 residues long. V was shortened by 4 bases and J by 7 bases, with 8 bases between the two germline ends. CDR3 sequence: CASSSRENSPLHF. The CDR3 coding sequence is TGTGCCAGTAGTAGCAGGGAAAATTCACCCCTCCACTTT. The entire variable domain, with the rest obtained from reference TRBV19 and TRBJ1-6, is as follows: DGGITQSPKYLFRKEGQNVTLSCEQNLNHDAMYWYRQDPGQGLRLIYYSQIVNDFQKGDIAEGYSVSREKKESFPLTVTSAQKNPTAFYLCASSSRENSPLHFGNGTRLTVT.

The chain has TRBV9 and TRBJ2-3, with 9 bases aligning to TRBD1. The CDR3 consists of 15 residues. Germline V gene lookup returns CDR1 SGDLS and CDR2 YYNGEE. The V segment lost 0 bases and the J segment 8 bases; nucleotides outside the gene matches: 7. The CDR3 DNA reads TGTGCCAGCAGCGTAGGCGGACAGGGGATGAGTACGCAGTATTTT. It encodes CASSVGGQGMSTQYF.

This chain connects TRBV7-9 to TRBJ1-3, with no clear D. Germline CDR1 reads SEHNR; CDR2 reads FQNEAQ (reference sequence). This CDR3 spans 15 amino acids. The V and J ends lost 0 bases and 4 bases respectively, with 10 bases between them. The CDR3 protein is CASSLAGLSGNTIYF. The CDR3 region has the DNA TGTGCCAGCAGCTTAGCCGGTTTATCGGGAAACACCATATATTTT.

The chain has TRBV7-9 and TRBJ2-7; D is ambiguous. Germline V gene sequence: CDR1 SEHNR, CDR2 FQNEAQ (reference sequence). This CDR3 comprises 15 residues. The V and J ends lost 5 bases and 3 bases respectively, with 17 bases between them. The CDR3 coding sequence is TGTGCCAGCAGCCCAGTAGATAGAGAGTTCTACGAGCAGTACTTC. It codes for CASSPVDREFYEQYF.

The V gene is TRBV19, the J gene TRBJ1-5; D is possibly TRBD1 (5 bases). Germline loops: CDR1 LNHDA, CDR2 SQIVND (reference sequence). V lost 5 bases, J lost 8 bases, and 16 bases lay in between. This CDR3 comprises 14 residues. As DNA, the CDR3 is TGTGCCAGTAGTGCCTGGACACCCTATGAGCCCCAGCATTTT. It translates to CASSAWTPYEPQHF.

The chain combines TRBV5-4 with TRBJ2-2; TRBD2 matches at 14 bases. Germline V lookup: CDR1 SGHNT, CDR2 YYREEE (reference sequence). This CDR3 contains 15 residues. Trimming took 5 bases from V and 8 from J; bases not matched to a gene: 5. CDR3 region: CASSPGLAGVGELFF. The CDR3 DNA sequence: TGTGCCAGCAGTCCGGGACTAGCGGGAGTTGGGGAGCTGTTTTTT.

This clone came up once. This rearrangement joins TRBV5-4 to TRBJ2-7, with 10 bases identical to TRBD2. J lost 2 bases, V lost 4 bases, and 6 bases had no gene match. The CDR3 runs 15 residues. Per germline, CDR1 SGHNT and CDR2 YYREEE (reference sequence). CDR3 in DNA: TGTGCCAGCAGCGCTTCCGGGACTAGCGCCTACGAGCAGTACTTC. Protein sequence: CASSASGTSAYEQYF.

The chain combines TRBV6-6 with TRBJ1-2; D possibly corresponds to TRBD1 (6 bases). Germline V lookup: CDR1 MNHNY, CDR2 SVGAGI (reference sequence). This CDR3 has 13 residues. Trimming shortened V by 8 bases and J by 2 bases, and 12 bases separated the two germline ends. CDR3 sequence: CASHSGENYGYTF. The CDR3 DNA reads TGTGCCAGCCACTCAGGGGAAAACTATGGCTACACCTTC.

The V gene is TRBV14, the J gene TRBJ2-5; TRBD1 matches 9 bases. This CDR3 comprises 15 residues. J was trimmed by 5 bases and V by 4 bases; bases with no gene match: 8. CDR1 is SGHDN and CDR2 is FVKESK in the germline V gene. The CDR3, as DNA: TGTGCCAGCAGCCCTAGGGACAGGGAGTTGGAGACCCAGTACTTC. This sequence encodes CASSPRDRELETQYF.